What follows are 3 T cell receptor beta chains derived from one specimen sequenced in a study of CD8+CD57+ T cells in acquired aplastic anemia. Patients selected for sequencing had displayed CD8+CD57+ cell expansion by flow cytometry. TCR beta VDJ and CDR3 profiling used genomic DNA as template. TCRdb processed the reads anew with MiXCR; each CDR3 protein has one entry. This sample has more than 150,000 distinct CDR3 sequences, with less than 50% found just once. The sequencing input was sorted CD4+, CD8+, or CD8+CD57+ T cells (not recorded which) from PBMCs. The receptors stem from a human donor with aplastic anemia.

The chain has TRBV7-7 and TRBJ2-7; D is possibly TRBD1 (6 bases). CDR1 is SSHAT and CDR2 is FNYEAQ in the germline V gene (reference sequence). V gave up 4 bases and J gave up 2 bases, with 21 bases separating them. This CDR3 comprises 17 residues. This CDR3 reads CASSSALDRPYTYEQYF. The CDR3 DNA follows: TGTGCCAGCAGCTCGGCTCTGGACAGACCGTATACCTACGAGCAGTACTTC.

In this sample, this clonotype turned up once. The chain couples TRBV19 to TRBJ1-3; D call uncertain. Trimming took off 1 base at V and 4 bases at J, with 14 bases between the two ends. The CDR3 has 16 residues. Germline V gives CDR1 LNHDA, CDR2 SQIVND (reference sequence). Here the CDR3 reads CASSIVTPTAGNTIYF. The CDR3 DNA follows: TGTGCCAGTAGTATAGTGACCCCTACGGCAGGAAACACCATATATTTT. The variable domain in full, completed from reference TRBV19 and TRBJ1-3, reads DGGITQSPKYLFRKEGQNVTLSCEQNLNHDAMYWYRQDPGQGLRLIYYSQIVNDFQKGDIAEGYSVSREKKESFPLTVTSAQKNPTAFYLCASSIVTPTAGNTIYFGEGSWLTVV.

This clonotype was recorded at least ten times. This chain joins TRBV12-3 or TRBV12-4 and TRBJ2-2; D gene unclear. The CDR3 is 14 residues long. The ends were cut back, 3 bases at V and 7 bases at J, with 12 bases in the middle. The CDR3 spells CASSFGLVGGELFF. For the CDR3, the DNA is TGTGCCAGCAGTTTTGGCCTAGTTGGCGGGGAGCTGTTTTTT.